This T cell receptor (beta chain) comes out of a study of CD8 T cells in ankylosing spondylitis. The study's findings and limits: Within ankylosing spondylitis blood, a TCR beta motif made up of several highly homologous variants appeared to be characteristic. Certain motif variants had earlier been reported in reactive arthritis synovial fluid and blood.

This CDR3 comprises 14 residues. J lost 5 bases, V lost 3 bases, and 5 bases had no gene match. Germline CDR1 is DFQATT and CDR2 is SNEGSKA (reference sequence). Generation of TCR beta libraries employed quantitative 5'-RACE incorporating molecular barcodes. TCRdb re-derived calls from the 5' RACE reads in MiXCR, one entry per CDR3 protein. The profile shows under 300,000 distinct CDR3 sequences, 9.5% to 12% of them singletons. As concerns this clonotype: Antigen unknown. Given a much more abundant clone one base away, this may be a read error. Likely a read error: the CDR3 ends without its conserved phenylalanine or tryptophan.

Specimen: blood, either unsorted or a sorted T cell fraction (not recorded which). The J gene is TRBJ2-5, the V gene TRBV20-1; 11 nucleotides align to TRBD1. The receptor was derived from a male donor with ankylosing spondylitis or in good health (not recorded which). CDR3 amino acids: CSARWDRGMETQYL. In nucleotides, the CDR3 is TGCAGTGCTAGGTGGGACAGGGGGATGGAGACCCAGTACCTC.